In this sample, the clone carrying this T cell receptor beta chain turned up a few times. The antigen is not known. This sample is drawn from a study of CD8 T cells in ankylosing spondylitis. General study findings and limits: Disease-associated clonotypes exhibited CD8+ identity and were relatively infrequent in peripheral blood. The study identified a TCR beta motif of under ten highly homologous variants that appeared characteristic of ankylosing spondylitis blood. Disease-associated clones were reportedly significantly overrepresented in matched ankylosing spondylitis synovial fluid.

Researchers built TCR beta libraries using quantitative 5'-RACE with molecular barcodes. From the 5' RACE reads, TCRdb called clonotypes with MiXCR, one entry per CDR3 protein. The sample lists around 39,000 distinct CDR3 sequences, more than 15% occurring once. Germline V gives CDR1 SGDLS, CDR2 YYNGEE. V gave up 4 bases and J gave up 1 base, with 14 bases separating them. The CDR3 totals 15 residues. The sequenced sample consisted of blood. The genes are TRBV9 and TRBJ1-1, with D perhaps TRBD1 (6 bases). This TCR was sampled from a male donor with ankylosing spondylitis or in good health (not recorded which). The CDR3, as DNA: TGTGCCAGCAGCCCCCGGGACATCCCGAACACTGAAGCTTTCTTT. It is translated as CASSPRDIPNTEAFF.